The 18 T cell receptor beta chains listed next were all sequenced from one sample in a study of CXCR3-negative and CXCR3-positive naive CD8 T cells. With UMI labels, 5' RACE was used to prepare the TRB cDNA libraries. No DNA is given; TCRdb re-called the 5' RACE reads and lists each CDR3 protein once. The data show over 100,000 distinct CDR3 sequences, and the top ten clones hold just under 0.5%. Sequencing input: naive CXCR3- CD8+ T cells from blood. Subset: CD45RO-CCR7+CD27+CD95- naive CD8+ T cells lacking CXCR3 (TNR3-). These receptor sequences come from a human donor in good health. Some clones in this sample may be carry-over from other donors' samples.

This chain joins TRBV19 and TRBJ2-3. CDR1 is LNHDA, CDR2 SQIVND, per germline (reference sequence). The CDR3 is made up of 12 amino acids. CDR3 protein: CASSIGTDTQYF.

This rearrangement joins TRBV30 to TRBJ2-7; TCRdb's assignment of TRBD1 cannot be checked, as there is no DNA. The CDR3 consists of 11 residues. CDR1 is GTSNPN and CDR2 is SVGIG in the germline V gene (reference sequence). The CDR3 reads CARRRGYEQYF.

V is TRBV20-1 and J is TRBJ1-1; TCRdb picks TRBD1, but there is no DNA to check that call. The CDR3 length is 14 residues. Germline CDR1 reads DFQATT; CDR2 reads SNEGSKA (reference sequence). CDR3 residues: CSATPGQGNTEAFF.

V usage is TRBV2 and J usage is TRBJ2-5. Germline CDR1 SNHLY, CDR2 FYNNEI. The CDR3 extends over 12 amino acids. The CDR3 loop reads CARASYQETQYF.

The chain employs TRBV4-1 and TRBJ2-7; TCRdb designates TRBD2, a call that cannot be tested without DNA. This CDR3 region has 13 residues. CDR1 MGHRA and CDR2 YSYEKL come from the germline V gene. This chain's CDR3 is CASSQVDYGEQYF.

V gene TRBV5-6 combines with J gene TRBJ2-7; no DNA is available, so the TRBD1 call from TCRdb remains unchecked. The germline CDR1 and CDR2 sequences are SGHDT and YYEEEE. CDR3 length: 15 residues. CDR3 sequence: CASSLETGGRYEQYF.

This rearrangement joins TRBV7-6 to TRBJ1-6; TCRdb's D call of TRBD1 is untestable without DNA. Germline loops: CDR1 SGHVS, CDR2 FNYEAQ. The CDR3 is 14 amino acids. The CDR3: CASSQDSSGSPLHF.

The genes are TRBV7-9 and TRBJ1-2; without DNA, the TCRdb call of TRBD1 cannot be checked. There are 14 residues in the CDR3. Germline CDR1 reads SEHNR; CDR2 reads FQNEAQ (reference sequence). CDR3 in amino acids: CASSSRDRNYGYTF.

This rearrangement joins TRBV27 to TRBJ1-4; TCRdb's D gene call, TRBD1, goes unchecked for lack of DNA. Germline lookup yields CDR1 MNHEY and CDR2 SMNVEV (reference sequence). The CDR3 consists of 15 residues. CDR3 region: CASSLSGTGDEKLFF.

J is TRBJ2-7 and V is TRBV20-1. The CDR3 runs to 12 residues. From germline, CDR1 is DFQATT and CDR2 SNEGSKA (reference sequence). CDR3: CSARRSNYEQYF.

CDR3 protein: CASSSAGWTYGYTF. The chain couples TRBV7-2 to TRBJ1-2; the D gene TCRdb calls, TRBD1, cannot be checked with no DNA. The CDR3 is 14 residues long. The V gene's germline CDR1 is SGHTA and CDR2 FQGNSA.

CDR3 residues: CASSQPLMAEQYF. The rearrangement links TRBV3-1 to TRBJ2-7. Germline V CDR1 and CDR2: LGHDT, YNNKEL (reference sequence). This CDR3 contains 13 residues.

The chain carries TRBV7-8 and TRBJ2-7; TCRdb's D gene call, TRBD1, goes unchecked for lack of DNA. Germline V gene data show CDR1 as SGHVS and CDR2 as FQNEAQ. The CDR3 is made up of 14 amino acids. The chain's CDR3 is CASSPAGQGWEQYF.

This sequence joins TRBV7-2 and TRBJ2-1; TCRdb designates TRBD2, a call that cannot be tested without DNA. CDR1 SGHTA and CDR2 FQGNSA come from the germline V gene. The CDR3 is made up of 15 amino acids. CDR3 sequence: CASSWTSGSYNEQFF.

The chain uses TRBV9 and TRBJ2-1; the TRBD2 assignment by TCRdb is unverifiable without DNA. The CDR3 has 17 residues. Germline CDR1 SGDLS, CDR2 YYNGEE. CDR3: CASSGGSRTSGHNEQFF. Full variable domain (remainder filled in from reference TRBV9 and TRBJ2-1): DSGVTQTPKHLITATGQRVTLRCSPRSGDLSVYWYQQSLDQGLQFLIQYYNGEERAKGNILERFSAQQFPDLHSELNLSSLELGDSALYFCASSGGSRTSGHNEQFFGPGTRLTVL.

The rearrangement uses TRBV6-6 and TRBJ2-1; with no DNA, the TCRdb D assignment of TRBD2 cannot be verified. The CDR3 has 17 amino acids. Germline assignment: CDR1 MNHNY and CDR2 SVGAGI (reference sequence). The CDR3 here is CASSYLRGSGSINEQFF.

The chain joins TRBV4-3 to TRBJ1-4; TCRdb proposes TRBD1, but this gene call is untestable without DNA. The length of the CDR3 is 18 residues. Germline values: CDR1 LGHNA, CDR2 YSLEER. Here the CDR3 reads CASSQSGTGTGTNEKLFF.

This chain links TRBV7-6 with TRBJ2-5; without DNA, the TCRdb call of TRBD2 cannot be checked. From germline, CDR1 is SGHVS and CDR2 FNYEAQ. CDR3 length: 16 amino acids. CDR3 sequence reads: CASSGLAGGPVETQYF.